This T cell receptor beta chain appears in the sequencing data of a study of T cell repertoires in cytomegalovirus infection. Study summary: Matching HLA type and CMV infection were both indicated by public TCR beta signatures.

Study-wide results and limits: There were HLA-C-restricted CMV-specific TCR beta clonotypes dominating the ex vivo response. Pooled public TCR beta family frequency picked out CMV carriers with the relevant HLA.

TCRdb fed the reads into MiXCR, producing one record per CDR3 protein. The sample records 450,000 to 600,000 distinct CDR3 sequences, about 11% being singletons. About this clonotype: The antigen remains unidentified.

This CDR3 contains 16 residues. Germline trimming cut 0 bases from V and 0 bases from J; bases unmatched to any gene: 4. Germline V CDR1 and CDR2: SGDLS, YYNGEE. This clonotype was obtained from a human donor in good health (CMV status not recorded). Some clones in this sample may be carry-over from other donors' samples. This rearrangement joins TRBV9 to TRBJ2-7; 9 bases align to TRBD2. The material sequenced was PBMCs. CDR3: CASSVEAGGGSYEQYF. CDR3 nucleotide sequence: TGTGCCAGCAGCGTAGAGGCGGGAGGGGGCTCCTACGAGCAGTACTTC.